This record covers a single TCR beta chain. This receptor's antigen is unknown. Base qualities are not provided; no much larger clone lies one nucleotide away. According to the germline V gene, CDR1 reads KGHDR and CDR2 reads SFDVKD. Relative to germline, V is missing 7 bases and J is missing 1 base, with 12 bases of the junction outside any gene match. The CDR3 has 18 amino acids, counting the end cysteine and phenylalanine. The CDR3 DNA has 54 bases and is translated from base 1. TCRbeta CDR3 regions were amplified from genomic DNA using the immunoSEQ Assay, a bias-controlled multiplex PCR. In the paper's pipeline: Within the assay, amplification of reference gene primers was used to estimate how many nucleated cells each sample contained. To quantify the absolute abundance of each unique TCRbeta CDR3 rearrangement, sequence reads were collapsed and filtered. For each sample, productive Simpson clonality was calculated as the square root of Simpson's diversity index over productive rearrangements. This is the immuneACCESS table as TCRdb keeps it, with only in-frame sequences that have V and J called. A part of the clones is gone; compared with another copy, unresolved V genes explain less than half, and the rest is unexplained. The V and J calls and the clone size are those of that table, but D and trimming were determined from the DNA. Within this sample are around 130,000 clones, with around 83% of them counted one time only. 4% of the sample rests with the top ten.

The data were taken from a study of blood T cell repertoires in COVID-19 (dated by TCRdb to the early 2020s). As for the study more broadly: The collaborator samples originated in the United States, Italy and Spain and spanned the acute and convalescent phases of COVID-19. The material from the prospective study consisted of cDNA or gDNA derived from T cells, B-cell-depleted T cells, or PBMCs. The sample metadata nearly always contained a de-identified subject ID, COVID-19 status, age in years and sex. The dataset comprised deeply sampled blood TCRbeta repertoires from subjects exposed to, actively infected with, or recovered from COVID-19. A freely available public database, intended as a resource for researchers studying the immune response to SARS-CoV-2, is where the repertoires were released. Samples came from the ongoing ImmuneRACE study (first 160 participants) plus 1,254 subjects from 6 global collaborators. Where available, HLA class I and class II types were obtained from metadata supplied by the sample provider rather than from assay-based typing.

Study-wide findings and limitations: How much clinical and demographic metadata was included differed by source and by participant, and the metadata was provided uncurated.

The collaborating institutions used their own protocols to collect whole blood in K2EDTA tubes. For TCRbeta analysis, collaborator samples were shipped as frozen whole blood, as isolated PBMCs, or as DNA extracted from either sample type. The V and J segments used are TRBV24-1 and TRBJ1-4, and TRBD1 matches 9 of the central bases. The TCR sequence derives from an elderly woman with acute or convalescent COVID-19. The source material was peripheral blood. Read as DNA, the sequence is TGTGCCACCAGCGTTGAGGACCCGACAGGGGGAACTAATGAAAAACTGTTTTTT. The resulting protein is CATSVEDPTGGTNEKLFF.